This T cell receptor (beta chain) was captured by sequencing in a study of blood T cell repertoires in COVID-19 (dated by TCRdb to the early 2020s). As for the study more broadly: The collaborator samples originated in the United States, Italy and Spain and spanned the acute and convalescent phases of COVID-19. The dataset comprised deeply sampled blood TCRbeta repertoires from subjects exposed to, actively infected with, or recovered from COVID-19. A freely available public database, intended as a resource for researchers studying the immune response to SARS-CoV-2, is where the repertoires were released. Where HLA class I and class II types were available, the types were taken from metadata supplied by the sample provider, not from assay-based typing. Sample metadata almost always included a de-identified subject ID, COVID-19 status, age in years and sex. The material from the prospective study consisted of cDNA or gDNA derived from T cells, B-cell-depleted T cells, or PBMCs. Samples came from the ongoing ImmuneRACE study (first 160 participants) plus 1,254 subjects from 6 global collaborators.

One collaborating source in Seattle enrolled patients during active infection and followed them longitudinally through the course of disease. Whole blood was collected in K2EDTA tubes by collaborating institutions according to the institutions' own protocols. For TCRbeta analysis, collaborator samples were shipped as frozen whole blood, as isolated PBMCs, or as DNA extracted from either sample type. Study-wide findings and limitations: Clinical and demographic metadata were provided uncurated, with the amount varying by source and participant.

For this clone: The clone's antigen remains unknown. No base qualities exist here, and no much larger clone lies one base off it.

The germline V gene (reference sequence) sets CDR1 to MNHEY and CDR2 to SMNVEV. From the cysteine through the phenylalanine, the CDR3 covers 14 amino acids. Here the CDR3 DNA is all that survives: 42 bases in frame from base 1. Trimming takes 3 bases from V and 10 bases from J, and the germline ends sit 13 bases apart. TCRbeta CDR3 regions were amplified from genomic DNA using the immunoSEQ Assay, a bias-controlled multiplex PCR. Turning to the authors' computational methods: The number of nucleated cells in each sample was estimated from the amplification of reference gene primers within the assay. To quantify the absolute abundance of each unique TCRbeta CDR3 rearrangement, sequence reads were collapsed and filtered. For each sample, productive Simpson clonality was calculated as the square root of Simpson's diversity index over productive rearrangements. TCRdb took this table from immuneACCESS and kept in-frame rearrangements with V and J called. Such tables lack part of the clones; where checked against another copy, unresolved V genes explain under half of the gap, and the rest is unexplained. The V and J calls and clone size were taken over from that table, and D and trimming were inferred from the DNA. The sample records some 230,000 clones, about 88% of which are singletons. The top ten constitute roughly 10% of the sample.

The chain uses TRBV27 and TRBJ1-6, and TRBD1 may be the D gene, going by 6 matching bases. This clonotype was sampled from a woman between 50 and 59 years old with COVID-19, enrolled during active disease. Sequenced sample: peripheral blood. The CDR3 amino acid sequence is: CASSFAGGASPLHF. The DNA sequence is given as TGTGCCAGCAGTTTCGCGGGGGGCGCATCACCCCTCCACTTT.